This T cell receptor (beta chain) was documented in a study of graft-versus-host responses after intestinal transplantation. Germline CDR1 and CDR2: MNHNS and SASEGT. V was clipped by 6 bases and J by 7 bases; unmatched bases: 7. The CDR3 is 15 residues long. Processing was applied to graft tissue in order to liberate intraepithelial and lamina propria lymphocytes. Profiled with immunoSEQ multiplex PCR; TCRdb holds only in-frame clones, not every one. Here the sample spans thousands of clones, approximately 83% being singletons. Sequenced material: ileum tissue, taken roughly 350 days after intestinal transplantation. This chain uses TRBV6-1 with TRBJ2-7; 15 nucleotides line up with TRBD2. This receptor was identified in a human patient who received an intestinal transplant, so some T cells may come from the graft donor. CDR3 coding DNA: TGTGCCAGCAGCAGGACTAGCGGGGGGGCGGGAGAGCAGTACTTC. Residues: CASSRTSGGAGEQYF.